These T cell receptor beta chains were read from a single sample in a study of blood T cells in healthy people across ages. One entry per CDR3 protein, called by TCRdb with MiXCR from the 5' RACE reads. The sample records 780,000 or so distinct CDR3 sequences, 56% being singletons. Sequenced input: blood. These receptors were taken from a man aged 35-49 years in good health. Both conserved end residues are part of each CDR3. The D gene is left open where the match is weak. Some rows mark clone size as missing; the rest say once, few, many or name a class of expanded clone.

cdr3_aa	cdr3_nt	d_call	v_call	j_call	clone_size
CASSTHSRETQYF	TGTGCCAGCAGCACTCACTCACGGGAGACCCAGTACTTC	.	TRBV28	TRBJ2-5	.
CASSRLDRGTDTQYF	TGCGCCAGCAGCCGGCTCGACAGGGGCACAGATACGCAGTATTTT	TRBD1	TRBV4-1	TRBJ2-3	.
CASSYNVGQGDTEAFF	TGTGCCAGCAGTTACAATGTGGGGCAGGGAGACACTGAAGCTTTCTTT	.	TRBV6-2/TRBV6-3	TRBJ1-1	.
CASSTSGTRLANYGYTF	TGTGCCAGCAGCACGTCCGGGACAAGGCTTGCTAACTATGGCTACACCTTC	.	TRBV7-9	TRBJ1-2	few
CASSNPGLTYEQYF	TGCGCCAGCAGTAACCCGGGACTGACCTACGAGCAGTACTTC	.	TRBV10-2	TRBJ2-7	.
CASSQVFVDTQYF	TGTGCCAGCAGCCAAGTATTTGTGGATACGCAGTATTTT	.	TRBV4-2	TRBJ2-3	.
CASSPQGSELYF	TGTGCCAGCAGTCCCCAAGGCTCCGAGCTGTACTTC	.	TRBV12-3/TRBV12-4	TRBJ2-4	few
CSASRASGGADEQFF	TGCAGTGCTAGTAGGGCTAGCGGGGGGGCCGATGAGCAGTTCTTC	TRBD2	TRBV20-1	TRBJ2-1	.
CASTQGTGPFEQYF	TGTGCCAGCACCCAGGGGACAGGGCCTTTCGAGCAGTACTTC	TRBD1	TRBV28	TRBJ2-7	.
CVSSDYRGSGQETQYF	TGTGTCAGCAGTGATTACCGGGGGAGCGGGCAAGAGACCCAGTACTTC	.	TRBV25-1	TRBJ2-5	.
CSVERRDRVSYEQYF	TGCAGCGTTGAGAGGAGGGACAGGGTTTCCTACGAGCAGTACTTC	TRBD1	TRBV29-1	TRBJ2-7	few
CASRTGMIEYF	TGTGCCAGCAGGACAGGAATGATCGAGTACTTC	.	TRBV2	TRBJ2-7	.
CAISEPFRGTGDPYEQYF	TGTGCCATCAGTGAGCCCTTCCGGGGGACAGGGGATCCCTACGAGCAGTACTTC	TRBD1	TRBV10-3	TRBJ2-7	many
CSAPEERTTQYF	TGCAGTGCTCCTGAAGAGAGGACAACGCAGTATTTT	.	TRBV20-1	TRBJ2-3	.
CASSYPGPPAEAFF	TGTGCCAGCAGCTACCCGGGACCGCCTGCTGAAGCTTTCTTT	.	TRBV7-9	TRBJ1-1	once
CASSDGSTDTQYF	TGTGCCAGCAGTGACGGTAGCACAGATACGCAGTATTTT	.	TRBV2	TRBJ2-3	.
CASSRAGYEQFF	TGTGCCAGCAGCCGGGCAGGGTATGAGCAGTTCTTC	.	TRBV6-2/TRBV6-3	TRBJ2-1	.
CASSPTSPGQQRDTQYF	TGTGCCAGCAGTCCGACGTCGCCAGGGCAACAAAGAGATACGCAGTATTTT	.	TRBV6-1	TRBJ2-3	.
CASGLTRGQPQHF	TGTGCTAGTGGTTTGACCCGAGGGCAGCCCCAGCATTTT	.	TRBV12-5	TRBJ1-5	few
CASSLRTSNSPLHF	TGTGCCAGCAGCCTCCGAACTAGCAATTCACCCCTCCACTTT	.	TRBV7-3	TRBJ1-6	.
CASSSLTGPVSFPEQFF	TGTGCCAGCAGTTCTTTAACCGGGCCAGTCAGCTTTCCTGAGCAGTTCTTC	.	TRBV28	TRBJ2-1	.
CASSPRGHDNSPLHF	TGTGCCAGCTCACCACGGGGGCACGATAATTCACCCCTCCACTTT	.	TRBV18	TRBJ1-6	.
CSARVGVGETQYF	TGCAGTGCTAGAGTTGGTGTTGGGGAGACCCAGTACTTC	.	TRBV20-1	TRBJ2-5	.
CASSQDRSSRTREFF	TGTGCCAGCAGCCAAGATAGATCTTCGAGGACTAGAGAGTTCTTC	TRBD2	TRBV3-1	TRBJ2-1	.
CASSLTAGRYGYTF	TGTGCCAGCAGTTTAACGGCAGGGCGGTATGGCTACACCTTC	.	TRBV12-3/TRBV12-4	TRBJ1-2	few
CASRPNRDTYEQYF	TGTGCCAGCAGACCCAACAGGGATACCTACGAGCAGTACTTC	.	TRBV28	TRBJ2-7	.
CASSPPVHRNYEQYF	TGTGCCAGCAGCCCGCCGGTACACCGAAACTACGAGCAGTACTTC	.	TRBV14	TRBJ2-7	.
CSVVGQAGQPQHF	TGCAGCGTTGTGGGCCAGGCGGGTCAGCCCCAGCATTTT	.	TRBV29-1	TRBJ1-5	.
CASSPGQGTDTQYF	TGTGCCAGCAGCCCCGGACAGGGGACAGATACGCAGTATTTT	TRBD1	TRBV5-1	TRBJ2-3	many
CSARPRVAGANVLTF	TGCAGTGCTAGGCCCAGGGTAGCAGGGGCCAACGTCCTGACTTTC	.	TRBV20-1	TRBJ2-6	.
CASSLGGRGPETQYF	TGCGCCAGCAGCTTGGGTGGCAGGGGCCCAGAGACCCAGTACTTC	.	TRBV5-1	TRBJ2-5	.
CASSSTGGSDTIYF	TGCGCCAGCAGCTCCACAGGGGGCAGTGACACCATATATTTT	TRBD1	TRBV5-1	TRBJ1-3	few
CASIFGTNTEAFF	TGTGCCAGCATCTTCGGGACTAACACTGAAGCTTTCTTT	.	TRBV7-9	TRBJ1-1	.
CSASELGQTFRGYTF	TGCAGTGCTAGCGAGTTGGGACAGACTTTCCGTGGCTACACCTTC	TRBD1	TRBV20-1	TRBJ1-2	.
CSATPPSLQTQYF	TGCAGTGCTACGCCACCCTCGCTGCAGACCCAGTACTTC	.	TRBV20-1	TRBJ2-5	few
CATSRDLSGEETQYF	TGTGCCACCAGCAGAGATTTGTCGGGAGAAGAGACCCAGTACTTC	.	TRBV15	TRBJ2-5	few
CASSIKGRYEQYF	TGTGCCAGCAGCATAAAGGGGAGATACGAGCAGTACTTC	.	TRBV7-2	TRBJ2-7	.
CSAKRGGTEQFF	TGCAGTGCTAAAAGGGGCGGGACTGAGCAGTTCTTC	.	TRBV20-1	TRBJ2-1	.
CASRPGAGGRTGELFF	TGTGCCAGCAGACCGGGGGCGGGAGGCCGCACCGGGGAGCTGTTTTTT	TRBD2	TRBV9	TRBJ2-2	.
CAVRDRNGYTF	TGCGCCGTAAGGGACAGAAATGGCTACACCTTC	TRBD1	TRBV5-1	TRBJ1-2	.
CASSRVSPGEGETQYF	TGTGCCAGCAGCCGCGTCAGCCCGGGGGAAGGAGAGACCCAGTACTTC	.	TRBV4-2	TRBJ2-5	few
CSARTQVGVADTQYF	TGCAGTGCTAGGACGCAAGTGGGGGTCGCAGATACGCAGTATTTT	.	TRBV20-1	TRBJ2-3	few
CASSLRGSTNEKLFF	TGTGCCAGCAGCTTGCGGGGTAGTACTAATGAAAAACTGTTTTTT	.	TRBV5-6	TRBJ1-4	few
CASSKSGGDSYEQYF	TGTGCCAGCAGCAAGTCGGGGGGGGACTCCTACGAGCAGTACTTC	TRBD2	TRBV4-2	TRBJ2-7	many
CSVVSGEVEAFF	TGCAGCGTTGTCTCAGGGGAGGTTGAAGCTTTCTTT	.	TRBV29-1	TRBJ1-1	.
CASSVSARETYEQYF	TGTGCCAGCAGCGTATCAGCCAGGGAGACCTACGAGCAGTACTTC	.	TRBV9	TRBJ2-7	.
CASSRTPGETQYF	TGTGCCAGCTCACGAACACCGGGGGAGACCCAGTACTTC	.	TRBV18	TRBJ2-5	.
CASSSGGRAGETQYF	TGTGCCAGCAGCTCCGGGGGGAGGGCTGGGGAGACCCAGTACTTC	TRBD2	TRBV12-3/TRBV12-4	TRBJ2-5	.